Below, 16 T cell receptor beta chains from the same sample are listed, as sequenced in a study of blood T cell repertoires in COVID-19. Measured with immunoSEQ multiplex PCR; TCRdb has only the in-frame clones, and not every one. The data show some 170,000 clones, approximately 89% seen once. Sequencing was done on a sample of PBMCs or T cells enriched from blood (not recorded which). Every receptor here comes from a man in his forties who had recovered from COVID-19.

The chain combines TRBV7-9 with TRBJ1-4; the D is unclear. Germline V lookup: CDR1 SEHNR, CDR2 FQNEAQ (reference sequence). V was clipped by 3 bases and J by 7 bases, with 9 bases between them. This CDR3 contains 13 residues. The CDR3 protein is CASSLEVVEKLFF. The CDR3 bases are TGTGCCAGCAGCTTGGAGGTGGTTGAAAAACTGTTTTTT.

This chain uses TRBV19 with TRBJ1-2, with D unresolved. CDR3 length: 14 residues. The germline V and J ends were trimmed by 3 bases and 8 bases, with 16 bases remaining between them. Germline V gene sequence: CDR1 LNHDA, CDR2 SQIVND (reference sequence). CDR3 region: CASSMRNVGRGYTF. CDR3 nucleotides: TGTGCCAGTAGTATGAGGAATGTAGGCCGGGGCTACACCTTC. The full variable domain, completed using reference TRBV19 and TRBJ1-2, is DGGITQSPKYLFRKEGQNVTLSCEQNLNHDAMYWYRQDPGQGLRLIYYSQIVNDFQKGDIAEGYSVSREKKESFPLTVTSAQKNPTAFYLCASSMRNVGRGYTFGSGTRLTVV.

A remark on this clone: The sample carries other DNA sequences with the same CDR3. The J gene is TRBJ1-2, the V gene TRBV29-1; 7 bases match TRBD1. The germline V gene has CDR1 SQVTM and CDR2 ANQGSEA. CDR3 length: 13 residues. J lost 8 bases, V lost 6 bases, and 12 bases had no gene match. The CDR3 here is CSVGGGEGYGYTF. In nucleotides, the CDR3 is TGCAGCGTAGGAGGGGGCGAAGGCTACGGCTACACCTTC.

This chain connects TRBV5-1 to TRBJ2-5; 9 bases are shared with TRBD2. Germline trimming cut 4 bases from V and 0 bases from J; bases unmatched to any gene: 7. The CDR3 covers 16 residues. CDR1 SGHRS and CDR2 YFSETQ come from the germline V gene. CDR3 sequence reads: CASSPGSGRNQETQYF. The CDR3 DNA reads TGCGCCAGCAGCCCAGGAAGCGGGAGGAACCAAGAGACCCAGTACTTC.

This chain joins TRBV28 and TRBJ2-1, with D unresolved. CDR1 is MDHEN and CDR2 is SYDVKM in the germline V gene. The V and J ends lost 6 bases and 4 bases respectively, with 16 bases between them. The CDR3 length is 15 residues. The chain's CDR3 is CASSANAELYNEQFF. CDR3 DNA sequence: TGTGCCAGCAGCGCTAACGCTGAACTATACAATGAGCAGTTCTTC.

The chain combines TRBV10-3 with TRBJ2-2; D perhaps matches TRBD1 (6 bases). Per germline, CDR1 ENHRY and CDR2 SYGVKD. V was clipped by 6 bases and J by 6 bases, with 11 bases between them. The CDR3 contains 13 residues. CDR3 region: CAIREGGSGELFF. CDR3 DNA sequence: TGTGCCATCAGAGAAGGGGGTTCCGGGGAGCTGTTTTTT.

J is TRBJ1-1 and V is TRBV28; perhaps TRBD1 as D (5 bases). With 3 bases removed from V and 9 bases from J, the gap between germline ends came to 11 bases. The CDR3 has 12 residues. CDR1 is MDHEN, CDR2 SYDVKM, per germline. Here the CDR3 reads CASSFQGRKAFF. CDR3 coding DNA: TGTGCCAGCAGTTTCCAGGGAAGGAAAGCTTTCTTT.

The chain has TRBV14 and TRBJ1-1; D unresolved. This CDR3 has 12 residues. Germline V lookup: CDR1 SGHDN, CDR2 FVKESK. V was cut by 0 bases and J by 8 bases, with 7 bases left in between. CDR3 sequence: CASSQDTREAFF. DNA for the CDR3: TGTGCCAGCAGCCAAGATACTCGGGAAGCTTTCTTT. The full variable domain, completed using reference TRBV14 and TRBJ1-1, is EAGVTQFPSHSVIEKGQTVTLRCDPISGHDNLYWYRRVMGKEIKFLLHFVKESKQDESGMPNNRFLAERTGGTYSTLKVQPAELEDSGVYFCASSQDTREAFFGQGTRLTVV.

The chain couples TRBV18 to TRBJ1-5; D uncertain. Trimming removed 3 bases at V and 1 base at J, with 13 bases between. Germline CDR1 is KGHSH and CDR2 is LQKENI. The CDR3 has 16 residues. The CDR3 DNA is TGTGCCAGCTCACCGAGTGAGGGAGGGAGCAATCAGCCCCAGCATTTT. This gives the protein CASSPSEGGSNQPQHF.

The chain couples TRBV18 to TRBJ1-5; 9 nucleotides match TRBD1. This CDR3 comprises 13 residues. The germline CDR1 and CDR2 sequences are KGHSH and LQKENI. V trimming: 8 bases; J trimming: 6 bases; junction bases outside the gene matches: 5. CDR3 in amino acids: CASTTGGSQPQHF. The CDR3 DNA reads TGTGCCAGCACCACAGGGGGCAGTCAGCCCCAGCATTTT.

The chain combines TRBV15 with TRBJ1-4, with 8 nucleotides matching TRBD1. From germline, CDR1 is LNHNV and CDR2 YYDKDF (reference sequence). The CDR3 consists of 15 residues. V shed 1 base and J 5 bases; nucleotides not matched to a gene: 3. In DNA, the CDR3 is TGTGCCACCAGCAGAGTGACAGGGGCGAATGAAAAACTGTTTTTT. Protein product: CATSRVTGANEKLFF.

This clone was recorded a few times. V usage is TRBV5-4 and J usage is TRBJ2-3; the match to TRBD1 covers 12 bases. The CDR3 runs to 16 residues. In germline, CDR1 is SGHNT, CDR2 YYREEE (reference sequence). Germline trimming cut 4 bases from V and 4 bases from J; bases unmatched to any gene: 7. Here the CDR3 reads CASSVAGTGGADTQYF. The CDR3 coding sequence is TGTGCCAGCAGCGTAGCCGGGACAGGGGGCGCAGATACGCAGTATTTT.

The rearrangement joins TRBV4-1 to TRBJ2-6; no definite D call. The CDR3 sequence is 14 residues long. The V gene lost 4 bases and the J gene lost 0 bases, with 4 bases spanning the gap. Per germline, CDR1 MGHRA and CDR2 YSYEKL. CDR3 amino acids: CASSRVSGANVLTF. The DNA for the CDR3 is TGCGCCAGCAGCCGAGTCTCTGGGGCCAACGTCCTGACTTTC.

The V call is TRBV29-1, the J call TRBJ1-1; D remains unclear. The V end lost 1 base, the J end lost 3 bases, and 12 bases lay between the germline ends. The CDR3 spans 14 residues. Germline CDR1 reads SQVTM; CDR2 reads ANQGSEA. CDR3 residues: CSVEGRREDTEAFF. The CDR3 DNA reads as TGCAGCGTTGAAGGTCGCAGAGAGGACACTGAAGCTTTCTTT.

By proportion, this clone is medium-sized. V is TRBV6-6 and J is TRBJ1-6, with D tentatively TRBD1 (5 bases). CDR3 size: 14 residues. The V end lost 6 bases, the J end lost 7 bases, and 13 bases lay between the germline ends. CDR1 is MNHNY, CDR2 SVGAGI, per germline (reference sequence). CDR3 coding DNA: TGTGCCAGCAGCCAGGGAACTTCAAATTCACCCCTCCACTTT. Translating it yields CASSQGTSNSPLHF.

This rearrangement joins TRBV28 to TRBJ2-3; 8 bases fit TRBD1. J gave up 1 base and V 7 bases, and 4 bases lay outside the gene matches. The CDR3 has 14 residues. The germline CDR1 and CDR2 sequences are MDHEN and SYDVKM. CDR3 amino acids: CASKADRGTDTQYF. In DNA, the CDR3 is TGTGCCAGCAAGGCGGACAGGGGCACAGATACGCAGTATTTT.